This TCR beta chain was identified in a study of Graves' ophthalmopathy and Graves' hyperthyroidism. Trimming removed 2 bases from V and 2 bases from J, with 7 bases in between. The germline CDR1 and CDR2 sequences are ENHRY and SYGVKD. There are 13 residues in the CDR3. The authors amplified TCR beta CDR3 regions from RNA transcripts. HTBI-primed RT-PCR formed the first round, and a multiplex PCR formed the second. TCRdb ran MiXCR on the multiplex PCR reads and lists one entry per CDR3 protein. Of about 57,000 distinct CDR3 sequences in the sample, approximately 50% were seen once. This TCR was recovered from an adult woman with Graves' ophthalmopathy. The sequenced sample was peripheral blood. The rearrangement joins TRBV10-3 to TRBJ2-7, with D perhaps TRBD1 (6 bases). CDR3: CAISEQGTYEQYF. CDR3 nucleotides: TGTGCCATCAGTGAGCAGGGGACCTACGAGCAGTACTTC.